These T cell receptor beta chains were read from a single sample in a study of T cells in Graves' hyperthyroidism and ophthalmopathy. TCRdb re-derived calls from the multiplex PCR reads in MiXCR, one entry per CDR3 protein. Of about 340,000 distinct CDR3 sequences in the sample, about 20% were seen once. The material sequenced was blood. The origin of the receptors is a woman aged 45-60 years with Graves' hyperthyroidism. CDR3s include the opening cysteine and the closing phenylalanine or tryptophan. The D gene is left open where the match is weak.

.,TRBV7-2,CASSLLTRDPYGYTF
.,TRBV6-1,CASNIGAYTGELFF
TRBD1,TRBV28,CASSLGQGIKDGYTF
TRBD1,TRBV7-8,CASSPRDRANQPQHF
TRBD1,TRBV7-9,CASSLETGGTSPLHF
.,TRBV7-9,CASSLFVAGPLGSGELFF
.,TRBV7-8,CASSPGGAEDYGYTF
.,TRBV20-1,CSAEWGVGETQYF
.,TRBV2,CASSEGLDRLNTEAFF
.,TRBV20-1,CSARDSGSVRNTIYF
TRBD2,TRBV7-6,CASSLLAGPTDTQYF
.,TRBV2,CASNRGESSYEQYF